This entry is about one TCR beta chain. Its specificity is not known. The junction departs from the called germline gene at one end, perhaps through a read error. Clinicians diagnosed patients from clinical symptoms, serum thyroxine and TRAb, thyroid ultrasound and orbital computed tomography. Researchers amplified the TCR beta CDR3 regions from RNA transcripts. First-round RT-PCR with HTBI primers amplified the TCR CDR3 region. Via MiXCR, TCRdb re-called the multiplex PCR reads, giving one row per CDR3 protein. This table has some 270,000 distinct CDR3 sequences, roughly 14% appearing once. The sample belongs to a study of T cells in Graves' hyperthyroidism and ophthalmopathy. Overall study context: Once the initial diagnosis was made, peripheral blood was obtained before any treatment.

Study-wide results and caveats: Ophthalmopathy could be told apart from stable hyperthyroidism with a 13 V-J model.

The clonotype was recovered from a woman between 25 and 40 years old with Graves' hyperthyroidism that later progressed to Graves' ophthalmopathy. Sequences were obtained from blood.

CDR3 residues: CGSSTMAKNIQYF. The CDR3 DNA reads TGTGGCAGTAGTACGATGGCCAAAAACATTCAGTACTTC. The chain couples TRBV19 to TRBJ2-4; D unclear. The CDR3 is made up of 13 amino acids. From germline, CDR1 is LNHDA and CDR2 SQIVND (reference sequence).